This T cell receptor (beta chain) was found in a study of beta chain features in type 1 diabetes. Expressed TCRB transcripts were sequenced, since all the RNA that had been isolated was reverse transcribed. TCRdb keeps only in-frame clones here, not all; method: immunoSEQ multiplex PCR. The sample lists fewer than 900,000 clones, 17% occurring once. Study-level results: Sequencing the cDNA could make cells with high TCR expression show up more than they should.

With 2 bases removed from V and 3 bases from J, the gap between germline ends came to 8 bases. Germline CDR1 SGHNT, CDR2 YYREEE (reference sequence). CDR3 length: 13 amino acids. With respect to this clone: What it binds is unknown. Other DNA sequences from this sample encode an identical CDR3 as well.

Sequenced material: naive CD4+ T cells from blood. This receptor was identified in a woman between 18 and 29 years old in good health. The J gene is TRBJ1-2, the V gene TRBV5-4; perhaps TRBD1 as D (5 bases). The CDR3 DNA reads as TGTGCCAGCAGCTTCGGGGGTGACTATGGCTACACCTTC. This sequence encodes CASSFGGDYGYTF. The full variable domain, in which reference TRBV5-4 and TRBJ1-2 provide the parts outside the CDR3, is ETGVTQSPTHLIKTRGQQVTLRCSSQSGHNTVSWYQQALGQGPQFIFQYYREEENGRGNFPPRFSGLQFPNYSSELNVNALELDDSALYLCASSFGGDYGYTFGSGTRLTVV.